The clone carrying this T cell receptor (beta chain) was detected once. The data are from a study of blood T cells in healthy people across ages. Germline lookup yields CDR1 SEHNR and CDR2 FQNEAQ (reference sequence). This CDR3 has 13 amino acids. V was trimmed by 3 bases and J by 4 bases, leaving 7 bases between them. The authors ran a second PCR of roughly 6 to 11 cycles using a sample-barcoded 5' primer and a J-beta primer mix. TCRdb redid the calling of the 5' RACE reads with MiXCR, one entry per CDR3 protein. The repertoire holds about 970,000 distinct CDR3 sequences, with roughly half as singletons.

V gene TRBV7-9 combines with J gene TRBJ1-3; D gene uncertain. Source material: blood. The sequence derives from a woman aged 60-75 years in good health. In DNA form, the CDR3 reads TGTGCCAGCAGCTTCTATTCCGGAAACACCATATATTTT. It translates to CASSFYSGNTIYF.